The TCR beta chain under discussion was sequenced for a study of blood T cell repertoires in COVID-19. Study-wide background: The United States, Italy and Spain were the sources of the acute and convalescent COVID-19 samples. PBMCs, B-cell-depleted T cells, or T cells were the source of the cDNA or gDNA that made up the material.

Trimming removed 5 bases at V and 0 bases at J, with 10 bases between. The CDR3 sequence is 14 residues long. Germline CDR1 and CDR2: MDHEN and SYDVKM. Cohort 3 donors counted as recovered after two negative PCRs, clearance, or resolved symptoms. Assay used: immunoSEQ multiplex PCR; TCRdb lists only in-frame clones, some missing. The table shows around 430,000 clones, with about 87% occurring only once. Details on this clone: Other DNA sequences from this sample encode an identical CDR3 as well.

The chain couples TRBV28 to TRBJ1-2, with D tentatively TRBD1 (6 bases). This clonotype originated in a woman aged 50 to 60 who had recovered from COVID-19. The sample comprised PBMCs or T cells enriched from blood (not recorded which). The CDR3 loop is CASSQGTANYGYTF. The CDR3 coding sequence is TGTGCCAGCAGTCAGGGGACGGCTAACTATGGCTACACCTTC.